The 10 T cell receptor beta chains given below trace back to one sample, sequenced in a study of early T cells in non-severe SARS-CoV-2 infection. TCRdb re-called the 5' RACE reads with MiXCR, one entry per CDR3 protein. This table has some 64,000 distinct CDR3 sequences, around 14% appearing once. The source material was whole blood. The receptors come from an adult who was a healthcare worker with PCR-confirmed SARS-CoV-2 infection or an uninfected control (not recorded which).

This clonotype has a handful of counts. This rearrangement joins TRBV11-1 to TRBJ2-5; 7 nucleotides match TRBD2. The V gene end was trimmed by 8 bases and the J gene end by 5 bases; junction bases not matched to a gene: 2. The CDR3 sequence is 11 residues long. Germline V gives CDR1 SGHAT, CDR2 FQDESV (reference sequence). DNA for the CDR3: TGTGCCAGCGGGAGGGAGGAGACCCAGTACTTC. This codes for CASGREETQYF.

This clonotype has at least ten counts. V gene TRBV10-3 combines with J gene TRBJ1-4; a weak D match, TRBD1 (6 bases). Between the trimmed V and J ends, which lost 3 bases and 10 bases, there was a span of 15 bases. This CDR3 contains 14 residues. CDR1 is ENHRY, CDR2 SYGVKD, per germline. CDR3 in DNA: TGTGCCATCAGTGACGGACAGCTGCTGGGAAAACTGTTTTTT. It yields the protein CAISDGQLLGKLFF.

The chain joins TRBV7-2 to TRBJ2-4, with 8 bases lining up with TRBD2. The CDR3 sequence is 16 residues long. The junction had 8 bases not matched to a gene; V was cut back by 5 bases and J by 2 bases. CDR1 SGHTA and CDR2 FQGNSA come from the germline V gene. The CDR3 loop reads CASSPTTSATKNIQYF. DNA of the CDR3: TGTGCCAGCAGCCCTACGACTAGCGCAACCAAAAACATTCAGTACTTC.

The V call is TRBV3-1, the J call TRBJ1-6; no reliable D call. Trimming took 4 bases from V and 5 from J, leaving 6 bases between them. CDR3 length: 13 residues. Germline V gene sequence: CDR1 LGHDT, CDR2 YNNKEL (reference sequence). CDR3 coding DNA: TGTGCCAGCAGCCGGAACAATAATTCACCCCTCCACTTT. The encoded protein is CASSRNNNSPLHF.

The CDR3 coding sequence is TGTGCCAGCAGTGAAGTGTACAATGAGCAGTTCTTC. Protein sequence: CASSEVYNEQFF. This chain joins TRBV25-1 and TRBJ2-1, with D uncertain. Germline CDR1 is MGHDK and CDR2 is SYGVNS. V shed 2 bases and J shed 4 bases, with 3 bases lying between them. The CDR3 contains 12 residues.

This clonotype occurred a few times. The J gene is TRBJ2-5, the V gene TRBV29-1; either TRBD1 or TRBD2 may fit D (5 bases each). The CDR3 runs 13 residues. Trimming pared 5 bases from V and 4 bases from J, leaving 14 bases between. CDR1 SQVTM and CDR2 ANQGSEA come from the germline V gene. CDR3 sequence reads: CSVHGGSGETQYF. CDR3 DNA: TGCAGCGTTCATGGGGGATCGGGAGAGACCCAGTACTTC.

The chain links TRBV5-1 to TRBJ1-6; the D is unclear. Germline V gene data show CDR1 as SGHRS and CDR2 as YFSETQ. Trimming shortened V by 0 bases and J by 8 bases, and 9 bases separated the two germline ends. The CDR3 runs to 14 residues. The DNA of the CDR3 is TGCGCCAGCAGCTTGGGGGATTTATATTCACCCCTCCACTTT. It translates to CASSLGDLYSPLHF.

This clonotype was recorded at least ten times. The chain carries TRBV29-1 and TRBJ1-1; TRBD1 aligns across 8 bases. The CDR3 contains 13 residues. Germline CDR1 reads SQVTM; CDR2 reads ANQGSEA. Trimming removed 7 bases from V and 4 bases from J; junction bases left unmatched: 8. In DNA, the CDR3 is TGCAGCGCCCAGACAGGGGCCCGCACTGAAGCTTTCTTT. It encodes CSAQTGARTEAFF. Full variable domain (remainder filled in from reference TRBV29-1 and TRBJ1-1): SAVISQKPSRDICQRGTSLTIQCQVDSQVTMMFWYRQQPGQSLTLIATANQGSEATYESGFVIDKFPISRPNLTFSTLTVSNMSPEDSSIYLCSAQTGARTEAFFGQGTRLTVV.

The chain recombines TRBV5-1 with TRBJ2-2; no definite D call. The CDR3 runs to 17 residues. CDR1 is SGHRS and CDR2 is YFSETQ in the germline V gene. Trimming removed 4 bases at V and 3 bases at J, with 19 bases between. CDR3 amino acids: CASSRAAAGTYTGELFF. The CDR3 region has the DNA TGCGCCAGCAGCAGGGCGGCAGCAGGAACTTACACCGGGGAGCTGTTTTTT.

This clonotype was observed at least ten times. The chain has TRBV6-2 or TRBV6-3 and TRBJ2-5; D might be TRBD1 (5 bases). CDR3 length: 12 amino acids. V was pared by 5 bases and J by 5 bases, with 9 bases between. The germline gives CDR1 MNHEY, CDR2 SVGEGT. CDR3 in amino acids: CASSLKGETQYF. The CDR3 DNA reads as TGTGCCAGCAGTCTCAAGGGGGAGACCCAGTACTTC.